These 15 T cell receptor beta chains were sequenced from one sample in a study of blood T cells in healthy people across ages. Using a J-beta primer mix together with a sample-barcoded 5' primer, a second PCR was run for about 6 to 12 cycles. Each CDR3 protein gets one entry after TCRdb re-called the 5' RACE reads with MiXCR. This sample has 1.5 million to 2 million distinct CDR3 sequences, with approximately 28% found just once. Sequenced sample: blood. The receptors come from a woman under 40 in good health.

Comments on this clonotype: A read error may be the cause here, since a much bigger clone is one base away. The rearrangement joins TRBV5-5 to TRBJ2-6; TRBD1 or TRBD2 may be the D gene (5 bases each). The germline CDR1 and CDR2 sequences are SGHKS and YYEKEE (reference sequence). V lost 10 bases and J 2 bases, leaving 16 bases between the germline ends. The CDR3 is made up of 15 amino acids. The CDR3 coding sequence is TGTGCCGGCACCCTTGGGGGTACTGGGGCCAACGTCCTGACTTTC. It specifies CAGTLGGTGANVLTF.

This clonotype showed up just once. A read error may be the cause here, since a much bigger clone is one base away. The chain recombines TRBV10-3 with TRBJ2-4; no clear D gene. Germline-derived CDR1 and CDR2 are ENHRY and SYGVKD. The V end was cut by 3 bases, the J end by 10 bases, with 7 bases between. The CDR3 contains 11 residues. CDR3 DNA sequence: TGTGCCATCAGTGAATTGCGAATTCAGTACTTC. Translation: CAISELRIQYF.

The table lists this clonotype with many counts. The chain joins TRBV2 to TRBJ2-1; D might be TRBD2 (6 bases). CDR1 and CDR2 from the germline V gene are SNHLY and FYNNEI. The CDR3 has 14 residues. Trimming left V 5 bases short and J 10 bases short, with 18 bases between. The CDR3 here is CASSFGTAFVEQFF. CDR3 DNA: TGTGCCAGCAGTTTTGGGACTGCTTTCGTCGAGCAGTTCTTC.

In the case of this clonotype: A read error may account for a junction end that differs from germline. V usage is TRBV20-1 and J usage is TRBJ2-5, with TRBD2 as a possible D gene (5 bases). Looked up from germline, CDR1 is DFQATT and CDR2 is SNEGSKA (reference sequence). This CDR3 is 13 amino acids long. DNA for the CDR3: TGCAGTACTAGTACGTTAGGCGGGGAGACCCAGTACTTC. Its protein is CSTSTLGGETQYF.

This clonotype is a singleton in its sample. The J gene is TRBJ1-1, the V gene TRBV2; 8 bases are a match to TRBD1. The CDR3 covers 15 residues. The germline V gene has CDR1 SNHLY and CDR2 FYNNEI. The trim removed 8 bases at V and 4 bases at J, leaving 12 bases unmatched. For the CDR3, the DNA is TGTGCCAGCGGGAAAGAACAGGGGGGGAGCACTGAAGCTTTCTTT. Its protein product is CASGKEQGGSTEAFF.

The chain has TRBV12-5 and TRBJ2-5; D is undetermined. The CDR3 totals 13 residues. The ends were cut back, 2 bases at V and 1 base at J, with 5 bases in the middle. Germline lookup yields CDR1 LGHNT and CDR2 FRNRAP. The DNA of the CDR3 is TGTGCTAGTGGTTTGACGGCCCAAGAGACCCAGTACTTC. It is translated as CASGLTAQETQYF.

A word on this clonotype: One end of the junction is discordant with germline, which a read error may explain. The chain recombines TRBV28 with TRBJ2-3; 9 bases fit TRBD1. The V gene's germline CDR1 is MDHEN and CDR2 SYDVKM. This CDR3 is built from 15 residues. CDR3 nucleotides: TGTGTCAGCAGTTTAACAGGGGGCTTGGGAGATACGCAGTATTTT. This sequence encodes CVSSLTGGLGDTQYF.

The gene calls are TRBV7-3 and TRBJ2-1; 8 bases line up with TRBD2. The end of the DNA fits TRBJ2-7 better, so the J call may be wrong. The CDR3 extends over 15 amino acids. Germline CDR1 and CDR2: SGHTA and FQGTGA. The CDR3 spells CASSTQRGPHNEQYF. The CDR3 bases are TGTGCCAGCAGCACCCAGCGGGGGCCACACAATGAGCAGTACTTC.

This clonotype was observed a few times. The chain joins TRBV27 to TRBJ2-5; a weak D match, TRBD1 (5 bases). CDR1 and CDR2 from the germline V gene are MNHEY and SMNVEV (reference sequence). The V end lost 5 bases, the J end lost 6 bases, and 25 bases lay between the germline ends. The length of the CDR3 is 17 residues. The CDR3 bases are TGTGCCAGCAGTCCTTCTCCACTCAGGGTAGTGGGGAAGACCCAGTACTTC. Protein: CASSPSPLRVVGKTQYF.

Worth noting for this clonotype: At one boundary the junction diverges from the germline segment, which might be a read error. The V call is TRBV10-3, the J call TRBJ2-7; TRBD1 agrees at 8 bases. This CDR3 region has 15 residues. Germline loops: CDR1 ENHRY, CDR2 SYGVKD. The CDR3 reads CVISEMDREGHEQYF. The CDR3 region has the DNA TGTGTCATCAGTGAGATGGACAGGGAAGGCCACGAGCAGTACTTC.

In regard to this clonotype: A single base separates this from a much larger clone, so it may be a read error. This chain's CDR3 is CATSDEAYEQYF. The CDR3 nucleotides read TGTGCCACCTCTGACGAGGCCTACGAGCAGTACTTC. The genes are TRBV10-3 and TRBJ2-5, with D unclear. The J call may not be correct, given that the DNA end is closer to TRBJ2-7. CDR1 is ENHRY and CDR2 is SYGVKD in the germline V gene. The CDR3 is 12 amino acids.

Of note for this clonotype: A much larger clone is a single base away; this may be a read error. The chain couples TRBV5-1 to TRBJ2-7, with D perhaps matching TRBD1 (6 bases). The J call may be incorrect, as the DNA end agrees better with TRBJ2-5. Germline V gene data show CDR1 as SGHRS and CDR2 as YFSETQ. This CDR3 is built from 15 residues. CDR3 in amino acids: CASSLEGHPIETQYF. The CDR3 nucleotides read TGCGCCAGCAGCTTGGAGGGACATCCCATCGAGACCCAGTACTTC.

Turning to this clonotype: One end of the junction does not line up with germline, which may come from a read error. This chain uses TRBV5-1 with TRBJ2-7, with D possibly matching TRBD2 (5 bases). Germline loops: CDR1 SGHRS, CDR2 YFSETQ. The CDR3 length is 13 residues. The CDR3: CAGSYPGTYEQYF. The CDR3 DNA sequence: TGCGCCGGCAGTTACCCGGGGACCTACGAGCAGTACTTC.

This clonotype was recorded a few times. The rearrangement joins TRBV10-3 to TRBJ2-7, with a tentative D call TRBD2 (6 bases). The CDR3 has 11 amino acids. Germline assignment: CDR1 ENHRY and CDR2 SYGVKD. V dropped 6 bases and J dropped 3 bases, with 6 bases sitting between them. CDR3 protein: CAIRRGYEQYF. The CDR3 DNA reads as TGTGCCATCAGGCGGGGCTACGAGCAGTACTTC.

The CDR3: CASRPGPGGSTDTQYF. The CDR3 DNA follows: TGTGCCAGCAGGCCGGGACCCGGGGGGAGCACAGATACGCAGTATTTT. The gene calls are TRBV28 and TRBJ2-3; 7 bases match TRBD2. Trimming cost V 6 bases and J 0 bases; bases outside gene matches: 9. Germline lookup yields CDR1 MDHEN and CDR2 SYDVKM. The CDR3 runs 16 residues.